Below, 30 T cell receptor beta chains from the same sample are listed, as sequenced in a study of response to subunit inactivated influenza vaccine. TCRdb fed the RT-PCR reads into MiXCR, producing one record per CDR3 protein. The table shows about 520,000 distinct CDR3 sequences, with about 25% occurring only once. The sequencing used CD4+ T cells sorted from PBMCs, collected roughly 5 days after vaccination. These receptor sequences come from a man aged 45-60 years who received an inactivated influenza vaccine.

V gene TRBV5-8 combines with J gene TRBJ2-5; D ambiguous. The CDR3 contains 14 residues. Trimming removed 1 base from V and 0 bases from J, with 7 bases in between. Germline CDR1 reads SGHTS; CDR2 reads YDEGEE. The CDR3 DNA is TGTGCCAGCAGCTTGCACAGTTACCAAGAGACCCAGTACTTC. Translated: CASSLHSYQETQYF.

This clonotype was counted only a few times. The chain couples TRBV20-1 to TRBJ2-7; 8 bases map to TRBD1. J lost 3 bases, V lost 1 base, and 8 bases had no gene match. The CDR3 is 15 residues long. Germline lookup yields CDR1 DFQATT and CDR2 SNEGSKA (reference sequence). This chain's CDR3 is CSARGDRGTLYEQYF. In DNA form, the CDR3 reads TGCAGTGCTAGAGGCGACAGGGGAACCCTCTACGAGCAGTACTTC.

This clonotype came up a few times. The V call is TRBV20-1, the J call TRBJ1-5, with a weak D call TRBD1 (5 bases). V lost 3 bases and J 4 bases, leaving 13 bases between the germline ends. Germline V gene data show CDR1 as DFQATT and CDR2 as SNEGSKA (reference sequence). CDR3 length: 14 residues. The CDR3, as DNA: TGCAGTGCTAGCGGGACGGACCAGAATCAGCCCCAGCATTTT. This codes for CSASGTDQNQPQHF.

This clonotype was picked up a small number of times. The CDR3 DNA sequence: TGCAGTGCCGAACGCGGGAGGGCACTTAATGAGCAGTTCTTC. Encoded protein: CSAERGRALNEQFF. V gene TRBV20-1 combines with J gene TRBJ2-1, with 9 bases aligning to TRBD2. The CDR3 consists of 14 residues. CDR1 and CDR2 from the germline V gene are DFQATT and SNEGSKA (reference sequence). After removal of 6 bases from V and 7 bases from J, the junction contained 10 bases not matched to a gene.

This chain connects TRBV11-2 to TRBJ2-3, with 7 bases matching TRBD2. Germline V CDR1 and CDR2: SGHAT, FQNNGV. The ends lost 5 bases at V and 2 bases at J; junction bases unmatched: 7. The CDR3 covers 15 residues. In DNA form, the CDR3 reads TGTGCCAGCAGCGCTCGGCGGGGGTACACAGATACGCAGTATTTT. Its protein product is CASSARRGYTDTQYF. The full variable domain, rest sourced from reference TRBV11-2 and TRBJ2-3, is EAGVAQSPRYKIIEKRQSVAFWCNPISGHATLYWYQQILGQGPKLLIQFQNNGVVDDSQLPKDRFSAERLKGVDSTLKIQPAKLEDSAVYLCASSARRGYTDTQYFGPGTRLTVL.

This clonotype came up once. The V call is TRBV29-1, the J call TRBJ2-1, with D possibly being TRBD1 or TRBD2 (5 bases each). V lost 4 bases and J 0 bases, leaving 19 bases between the germline ends. The CDR3 length is 17 residues. In germline, CDR1 is SQVTM, CDR2 ANQGSEA. CDR3 bases: TGCAGCGTTGCCCTATTGGGACCGGCCAGCTCCTACAATGAGCAGTTCTTC. Protein product: CSVALLGPASSYNEQFF.

This clonotype has just a few counts. The CDR3 nucleotides are TGTGCCAGCGGCCCGACTAGCGGGGGGGCCCGTGAGCAGTTCTTC. This sequence encodes CASGPTSGGAREQFF. The chain is built from TRBV28 and TRBJ2-1; 14 nucleotides line up with TRBD2. The germline CDR1 and CDR2 sequences are MDHEN and SYDVKM. The V segment lost 8 bases and the J segment 9 bases; nucleotides outside the gene matches: 9. The CDR3 runs 15 residues.

In its sample, this clonotype was seen a few times. The V and J genes are TRBV12-3 or TRBV12-4 and TRBJ1-3; 8 positions match TRBD1. The CDR3 contains 16 residues. After removal of 6 bases from V and 0 bases from J, the junction contained 7 bases not matched to a gene. The CDR3 protein is CASSPRDRTSGNTIYF. CDR3 sequence (DNA): TGTGCCAGCAGCCCCCGGGACAGGACCTCTGGAAACACCATATATTTT.

This clonotype was seen a few times. The chain employs TRBV4-3 and TRBJ2-6; D gene ambiguous. The germline V gene encodes CDR1 LGHNA and CDR2 YSLEER. This CDR3 region has 16 residues. Trimming left V 1 base short and J 5 bases short, with 12 bases between. Written as DNA, the CDR3 is TGCGCCAGCAGCCAAGTTTCTGGGAAGAGGGCCAACGTCCTGACTTTC. This translates into CASSQVSGKRANVLTF.

This clonotype was detected only a few times. The V and J genes are TRBV3-1 and TRBJ2-7; tentatively, D is TRBD1 (5 bases). The length of the CDR3 is 13 residues. The germline V gene encodes CDR1 LGHDT and CDR2 YNNKEL (reference sequence). V shed 1 base and J shed 5 bases, with 9 bases lying between them. CDR3 residues: CASSQGRVHEQYF. DNA of the CDR3: TGTGCCAGCAGCCAAGGCAGGGTCCACGAGCAGTACTTC.

The CDR3 DNA is TGCGCCAGCAGCACCGGACTCGGGAACAATCAGCCCCAGCATTTT. It translates to CASSTGLGNNQPQHF. The gene calls are TRBV5-1 and TRBJ1-5; D uncertain. The CDR3 is made up of 15 amino acids. Trimming cost V 4 bases and J 3 bases, with 14 bases left between them. The V gene's germline CDR1 is SGHRS and CDR2 YFSETQ.

The gene calls are TRBV7-2 and TRBJ2-3; 7 positions agree with TRBD2. The length of the CDR3 is 15 residues. V gave up 2 bases and J gave up 2 bases; unmatched junction bases: 4. CDR1 SGHTA and CDR2 FQGNSA come from the germline V gene. The CDR3 is CASSLQAGITDTQYF. CDR3 nucleotide sequence: TGTGCCAGCAGCTTACAAGCGGGAATCACAGATACGCAGTATTTT. Combining the CDR3 with reference TRBV7-2 and TRBJ2-3 gives the whole variable domain GAGVSQSPSNKVTEKGKDVELRCDPISGHTALYWYRQSLGQGLEFLIYFQGNSAPDKSGLPSDRFSAERTGGSVSTLTIQRTQQEDSAVYLCASSLQAGITDTQYFGPGTRLTVL.

The J gene is TRBJ2-7, the V gene TRBV28; D is ambiguous. The V end was cut by 5 bases, the J end by 0 bases, with 8 bases between. The CDR3 consists of 13 residues. Germline values: CDR1 MDHEN, CDR2 SYDVKM. CDR3 sequence: CASSLPISYEQYF. The DNA of the CDR3 is TGTGCCAGCAGTCTCCCAATCTCCTACGAGCAGTACTTC.

This clonotype showed up just a few times. The V gene is TRBV12-3 or TRBV12-4, the J gene TRBJ2-7, with D uncertain. The V end was cut by 2 bases, the J end by 0 bases, with 8 bases between. The CDR3 extends over 14 amino acids. This chain's CDR3 is CASSLRENSYEQYF. The DNA for the CDR3 is TGTGCCAGCAGTTTACGAGAGAACTCCTACGAGCAGTACTTC.

V is TRBV5-6 and J is TRBJ2-7, with D maybe TRBD2 (6 bases). The ends were cut back, 0 bases at V and 0 bases at J, with 19 bases in the middle. Germline loops: CDR1 SGHDT, CDR2 YYEEEE. The CDR3 spans 18 residues. Written as DNA, the CDR3 is TGTGCCAGCAGCTTGGCTAGACGGGGGAGTCTACGCTCCTACGAGCAGTACTTC. Its protein product is CASSLARRGSLRSYEQYF.

This rearrangement joins TRBV5-5 to TRBJ2-5, with D tentatively TRBD2 (5 bases). Germline CDR1 and CDR2: SGHKS and YYEKEE (reference sequence). V lost 0 bases and J lost 5, with 14 bases in between. This CDR3 has 15 amino acids. The CDR3 DNA is TGTGCCAGCAGCTTGGCGTCGCGGGCGCCGGAGACCCAGTACTTC. This translates into CASSLASRAPETQYF.

V gene TRBV2 combines with J gene TRBJ1-1, with 7 nucleotides matching TRBD1. CDR3 length: 15 residues. V lost 6 bases and J lost 5; bases outside the gene matches: 12. Germline CDR1 is SNHLY and CDR2 is FYNNEI. The CDR3 loop reads CASRAAGTALTEAFF. The DNA of the CDR3 is TGTGCCAGCAGGGCCGCCGGGACAGCGCTAACTGAAGCTTTCTTT.

A few counts support this clonotype. The chain links TRBV28 to TRBJ2-7; possibly TRBD2 for D (6 bases). The CDR3 has 12 residues. CDR1 and CDR2 (germline): MDHEN, SYDVKM. Trimming stripped 2 bases from V and 9 bases from J, with 11 bases between. The CDR3 sequence: CASSLGRSSQYF. In DNA, the CDR3 is TGTGCCAGCAGTTTAGGGAGGAGTTCGCAGTACTTC.

The CDR3 nucleotides read TGTGCCAGCAACGAGAGACAGGGGTCGAGGGAGCAGTTCTTC. This gives the protein CASNERQGSREQFF. The chain links TRBV2 to TRBJ2-1; 8 bases align to TRBD1. With 7 bases clipped from V and 10 bases from J, the junction kept 12 bases outside the gene matches. The CDR3 loop spans 14 amino acids. The germline CDR1 and CDR2 sequences are SNHLY and FYNNEI.

This chain joins TRBV4-3 and TRBJ1-2; no clear D. The CDR3 totals 15 residues. Germline-derived CDR1 and CDR2 are LGHNA and YSLEER. V was pared by 0 bases and J by 5 bases, with 13 bases between. DNA for the CDR3: TGCGCCAGCAGCCAAGATTCTTCAGTTCGATATGGCTACACCTTC. It codes for CASSQDSSVRYGYTF.

The V gene is TRBV20-1, the J gene TRBJ2-7, with D possibly TRBD1 on 5 matching bases. The CDR3 has 15 amino acids. Germline CDR1 is DFQATT and CDR2 is SNEGSKA (reference sequence). Trimming shortened V by 0 bases and J by 1 base, and 13 bases separated the two germline ends. The CDR3 DNA follows: TGCAGTGCTAGAGAAGGGGCAGTTCCTTCCTACGAGCAGTACTTC. Amino acids: CSAREGAVPSYEQYF.

This rearrangement joins TRBV20-1 to TRBJ2-5; 13 nucleotides align to TRBD2. Germline V CDR1 and CDR2: DFQATT, SNEGSKA (reference sequence). The CDR3 spans 17 residues. With V trimmed by 0 bases and J by 3 bases, 7 bases remained unmatched. CDR3 residues: CSARDWTSGSLEETQYF. The CDR3, as DNA: TGCAGTGCTAGAGATTGGACTAGCGGGAGTCTCGAAGAGACCCAGTACTTC.

This clonotype was found a few times. This chain uses TRBV6-5 with TRBJ1-4; tentatively, D is TRBD1 (6 bases). V was cut by 0 bases and J by 3 bases, with 8 bases left in between. This CDR3 is built from 15 residues. CDR1 MNHEY and CDR2 SVGAGI come from the germline V gene. The CDR3 region is CASSYSGGPNEKLFF. CDR3 DNA: TGTGCCAGCAGTTACTCAGGGGGGCCTAATGAAAAACTGTTTTTT.

The chain carries TRBV28 and TRBJ2-5, with TRBD1 as a possible D gene (6 bases). The CDR3 has 16 residues. CDR1 MDHEN and CDR2 SYDVKM come from the germline V gene. Trimming shortened V by 5 bases and J by 0 bases, and 16 bases separated the two germline ends. CDR3 DNA sequence: TGTGCCAGCAGTGGTCCGGGACACCCGTACCAAGAGACCCAGTACTTC. Its translation: CASSGPGHPYQETQYF.

Here the CDR3 DNA reads TGTGCCAGCTCACCTAATAGCGGGGGGGCATCCTACAATGAGCAGTTCTTC. It codes for CASSPNSGGASYNEQFF. This chain joins TRBV18 and TRBJ2-1; 11 bases map to TRBD2. The ends lost 3 bases at V and 1 base at J; junction bases unmatched: 5. Germline CDR1 reads KGHSH; CDR2 reads LQKENI. CDR3 length: 17 amino acids.

This clonotype turned up a few times. V usage is TRBV20-1 and J usage is TRBJ2-1; TRBD1 might be the D (5 bases). V lost 3 bases to trimming and J lost 4 bases, with 13 bases between them. Germline CDR1 and CDR2: DFQATT and SNEGSKA (reference sequence). There are 14 residues in the CDR3. The CDR3 sequence is CSASASGAYNEQFF. CDR3 coding DNA: TGCAGTGCTAGCGCTTCTGGGGCATACAATGAGCAGTTCTTC.

The CDR3 DNA sequence: TGCAGTGCTAGAAAATTCACAGATACGCAGTATTTT. Protein: CSARKFTDTQYF. The V call is TRBV20-1, the J call TRBJ2-3; D is unresolved. The CDR3 is 12 amino acids. CDR1 and CDR2 from the germline V gene are DFQATT and SNEGSKA (reference sequence). V lost 2 bases and J lost 2, with 5 bases in between.

This clonotype has a handful of counts. The rearrangement uses TRBV4-3 and TRBJ2-7; D is possibly TRBD1 or TRBD2 (6 bases each). Between the trimmed V and J ends, which lost 0 bases and 0 bases, there was a span of 9 bases. This CDR3 has 15 residues. From germline, CDR1 is LGHNA and CDR2 YSLEER. CDR3 sequence: CASSQEGGYSYEQYF. CDR3 nucleotide sequence: TGCGCCAGCAGCCAAGAAGGGGGGTACTCCTACGAGCAGTACTTC.

V gene TRBV11-3 combines with J gene TRBJ2-1; possible D gene TRBD1, 5 bases. V was cut by 5 bases and J by 7 bases, with 18 bases left in between. The CDR3 is 15 residues long. Germline values: CDR1 SGHNT, CDR2 YENEEA. The CDR3 DNA reads TGTGCCAGCAGCGCCGAAGGGGATGGTGGGAATGAGCAGTTCTTC. The encoded protein is CASSAEGDGGNEQFF.

In this sample, this clonotype turned up a few times. The gene calls are TRBV27 and TRBJ2-2; tentatively, D is TRBD2 (6 bases). This CDR3 has 15 amino acids. Trimming removed 5 bases at V and 15 bases at J, with 25 bases between. CDR1 and CDR2 from the germline V gene are MNHEY and SMNVEV (reference sequence). Here the CDR3 reads CASSIRRDGLGGMFF. CDR3 bases: TGTGCCAGCAGTATCCGCCGGGACGGACTTGGGGGGATGTTTTTT.